Shown below are 26 T cell receptor beta chains from a single sample sequenced in a study of T cells in tuberculosis (dated by TCRdb to the late 2010s). The time point label here, explained by the study, means: new active TB diagnosis, blood taken before or within 7 days of starting treatment. Receptor libraries were prepared by the immunoSEQ multiplex PCR assay. This is the immuneACCESS table as TCRdb keeps it, with only in-frame sequences that have V and J called. A part of the clones is gone; compared with another copy, unresolved V genes explain less than half, and the rest is unexplained. The sample table holds some 30,000 clones, of which around 90% were seen once. The ten largest clones represent around 7% of the sample. The material sequenced was PBMCs, taken at tuberculosis diagnosis. The receptors were sampled from an adult with tuberculosis.

The chain links TRBV28 to TRBJ2-7, with a weak D call TRBD2 (6 bases). This CDR3 is built from 16 residues. Trimming took off 5 bases at V and 1 base at J, with 18 bases between the two ends. Germline CDR1 MDHEN, CDR2 SYDVKM. The chain's CDR3 is CASSGNQRAPSYEQYF. For the CDR3, the DNA is TGTGCCAGCAGTGGAAACCAGCGGGCGCCTTCCTACGAGCAGTACTTC.

The chain links TRBV5-5 to TRBJ2-2, with 7 bases fitting TRBD1. The V gene's germline CDR1 is SGHKS and CDR2 YYEKEE (reference sequence). This CDR3 contains 17 residues. The junction had 15 bases not matched to a gene; V was cut back by 4 bases and J by 6 bases. The chain's CDR3 is CASSLGTDKRTPGELFF. CDR3 coding DNA: TGTGCCAGCAGCCTTGGGACAGACAAACGGACTCCCGGGGAGCTGTTTTTT.

This rearrangement joins TRBV12-5 to TRBJ2-3; D is possibly TRBD2 (6 bases). The CDR3 covers 16 residues. The germline CDR1 and CDR2 sequences are LGHNT and FRNRAP. V lost 2 bases to trimming and J lost 3 bases, with 15 bases between them. The DNA of the CDR3 is TGTGCTAGTGGTTTGTTCCCCGGGGGTAGGACAGATACGCAGTATTTT. Translating it yields CASGLFPGGRTDTQYF.

V gene TRBV4-3 combines with J gene TRBJ2-1; TRBD1 matches at 7 bases. After removal of 4 bases from V and 0 bases from J, the junction contained 3 bases not matched to a gene. This CDR3 region has 15 residues. Germline CDR1 is LGHNA and CDR2 is YSLEER. CDR3 nucleotides: TGCGCCAGCAGCCGCAGGGGGAGCTCCTACAATGAGCAGTTCTTC. The encoded protein is CASSRRGSSYNEQFF.

V is TRBV27 and J is TRBJ1-6; TRBD1 is a possible D gene (5 bases). This CDR3 region has 15 residues. V shed 0 bases and J shed 7 bases, with 10 bases lying between them. CDR1 and CDR2 (germline): MNHEY, SMNVEV (reference sequence). The CDR3 is CASSLSPGVNSPLHF. The CDR3 DNA reads as TGTGCCAGCAGTTTATCGCCGGGGGTAAATTCACCCCTCCACTTT.

The V call is TRBV5-5, the J call TRBJ2-2; D unresolved. Trimming pared 6 bases from V and 0 bases from J, leaving 9 bases between. Germline V lookup: CDR1 SGHKS, CDR2 YYEKEE (reference sequence). This CDR3 is 14 amino acids long. CDR3 coding DNA: TGTGCCAGCACTTTGCTAGCGAACACCGGGGAGCTGTTTTTT. Its protein is CASTLLANTGELFF. Filled out from reference TRBV5-5 and TRBJ2-2, the complete variable domain reads DAGVTQSPTHLIKTRGQQVTLRCSPISGHKSVSWYQQVLGQGPQFIFQYYEKEERGRGNFPDRFSARQFPNYSSELNVNALLLGDSALYLCASTLLANTGELFFGEGSRLTVL.

This clone is a singleton in its sample. J is TRBJ1-4 and V is TRBV19, with TRBD1 matching over 8 bases. J gave up 3 bases and V 2 bases, and 2 bases lay outside the gene matches. Germline V lookup: CDR1 LNHDA, CDR2 SQIVND (reference sequence). The CDR3 extends over 15 amino acids. For the CDR3, the DNA is TGTGCCAGTAGTATAAGGGGACAGGCTAATGAAAAACTGTTTTTT. Encoded protein: CASSIRGQANEKLFF. Full variable domain (rest looked up from reference TRBV19 and TRBJ1-4): DGGITQSPKYLFRKEGQNVTLSCEQNLNHDAMYWYRQDPGQGLRLIYYSQIVNDFQKGDIAEGYSVSREKKESFPLTVTSAQKNPTAFYLCASSIRGQANEKLFFGSGTQLSVL.

The J gene is TRBJ2-2, the V gene TRBV6-4, with D possibly matching TRBD2 (5 bases). The CDR3 is made up of 13 amino acids. In germline, CDR1 is MRHNA, CDR2 SNTAGT. V lost 5 bases and J 1 base, leaving 5 bases between the germline ends. The chain's CDR3 is CASSSGNTGELFF. Here the CDR3 DNA reads TGTGCCAGCAGTAGCGGGAACACCGGGGAGCTGTTTTTT.

In DNA form, the CDR3 reads TGTGCCAGCAGCTTCGGGCCAGCGGACTCTGGAAACACCATATATTTT. Protein sequence: CASSFGPADSGNTIYF. The chain joins TRBV5-6 to TRBJ1-3; D call uncertain. V was clipped by 2 bases and J by 0 bases, with 12 bases between them. The V gene's germline CDR1 is SGHDT and CDR2 YYEEEE. This CDR3 is 16 amino acids long. Full variable domain (outside the CDR3, taken from reference TRBV5-6 and TRBJ1-3): DAGVTQSPTHLIKTRGQQVTLRCSPKSGHDTVSWYQQALGQGPQFIFQYYEEEERQRGNFPDRFSGHQFPNYSSELNVNALLLGDSALYLCASSFGPADSGNTIYFGEGSWLTVV.

This chain joins TRBV19 and TRBJ1-2; D call uncertain. V lost 3 bases and J lost 4, with 6 bases in between. This CDR3 has 12 residues. The germline gives CDR1 LNHDA, CDR2 SQIVND (reference sequence). CDR3 amino acids: CASSISLYGYTF. Written as DNA, the CDR3 is TGTGCCAGTAGTATCTCACTCTATGGCTACACCTTC.

The V and J genes are TRBV18 and TRBJ2-1; 8 positions agree with TRBD1. This CDR3 comprises 14 residues. Germline loops: CDR1 KGHSH, CDR2 LQKENI. J gave up 3 bases and V 5 bases, and 3 bases lay outside the gene matches. The DNA of the CDR3 is TGTGCCAGCTCATCTACAGGGGGCTACAATGAGCAGTTCTTC. It codes for CASSSTGGYNEQFF.

The chain has TRBV7-3 and TRBJ2-7; 9 bases align to TRBD1. Germline-derived CDR1 and CDR2 are SGHTA and FQGTGA. J was trimmed by 2 bases and V by 5 bases; bases with no gene match: 4. The CDR3 extends over 14 amino acids. CDR3 nucleotide sequence: TGTGCCAGCAGCATAGGACAGGGGCCCTACGAGCAGTACTTC. This codes for CASSIGQGPYEQYF.

This chain connects TRBV19 to TRBJ1-2, with D maybe TRBD1 (6 bases). The germline CDR1 and CDR2 sequences are LNHDA and SQIVND (reference sequence). V was pared by 7 bases and J by 5 bases, with 20 bases between. The length of the CDR3 is 15 residues. The CDR3 loop is CASNQEAGVGYGYTF. CDR3 DNA sequence: TGTGCCAGTAACCAGGAGGCAGGGGTAGGGTATGGCTACACCTTC.

This clone was seen more than once but under ten times. The V gene is TRBV6-1, the J gene TRBJ2-7, with a weak D call TRBD2 (5 bases). Germline assignment: CDR1 MNHNS and CDR2 SASEGT. Trimming cost V 6 bases and J 0 bases, with 12 bases left between them. CDR3 length: 14 amino acids. The CDR3 spells CASRVAFSSYEQYF. In DNA, the CDR3 is TGTGCCAGCAGAGTAGCGTTTAGCTCCTACGAGCAGTACTTC.

About this clone: The sample has other DNA sequences that encode this CDR3 too. This rearrangement joins TRBV6-5 to TRBJ1-5, with TRBD1 identical over 10 bases. The CDR3 loop spans 15 amino acids. CDR1 MNHEY and CDR2 SVGAGI come from the germline V gene. After removal of 6 bases from V and 2 bases from J, the junction contained 4 bases not matched to a gene. CDR3 sequence (DNA): TGTGCCAGCAGCAGGGACAGGGGAGGCAATCAGCCCCAGCATTTT. The encoded protein is CASSRDRGGNQPQHF.

The chain links TRBV9 to TRBJ2-5, with 9 bases fitting TRBD2. V shed 0 bases and J 1 base; nucleotides not matched to a gene: 1. Germline values: CDR1 SGDLS, CDR2 YYNGEE. The CDR3 has 15 residues. The CDR3 loop is CASSVVSGGQETQYF. As DNA, the CDR3 is TGTGCCAGCAGCGTAGTTAGCGGGGGCCAAGAGACCCAGTACTTC.

This clone has only one observation. V usage is TRBV7-6 and J usage is TRBJ2-1; the D gene is possibly TRBD2 (6 bases). The CDR3 contains 14 residues. V was clipped by 4 bases and J by 13 bases, with 20 bases between them. Germline V lookup: CDR1 SGHVS, CDR2 FNYEAQ. The CDR3 reads CASSSTWGDWEQFF. The DNA of the CDR3 is TGTGCCAGCAGCTCGACATGGGGGGACTGGGAACAGTTCTTC.

The chain uses TRBV4-3 and TRBJ2-2; TRBD2 matches 12 bases. The CDR3 has 17 amino acids. Germline assignment: CDR1 LGHNA and CDR2 YSLEER. After removal of 2 bases from V and 7 bases from J, the junction contained 8 bases not matched to a gene. This chain's CDR3 is CASSQTTSGGPGGELFF. The CDR3 DNA is TGCGCCAGCAGCCAAACGACTAGCGGGGGCCCGGGCGGGGAGCTGTTTTTT.

This chain links TRBV4-3 with TRBJ2-1; 8 bases fit TRBD2. Germline V gives CDR1 LGHNA, CDR2 YSLEER. The CDR3 covers 15 residues. V shed 3 bases, J shed 6 bases, and the junction held 7 bases outside the gene matches. The CDR3 coding sequence is TGCGCCAGCAGCCATCCGGGGGGGCGTAGCAATGAGCAGTTCTTC. It codes for CASSHPGGRSNEQFF.

This chain connects TRBV6-5 to TRBJ2-7; no clear D. The germline CDR1 and CDR2 sequences are MNHEY and SVGAGI. Trimming shortened V by 10 bases and J by 0 bases, and 16 bases separated the two germline ends. CDR3 size: 14 residues. The CDR3 nucleotides read TGTGCCACCGCCCCGCGGTCGTTCTCCTACGAGCAGTACTTC. Protein sequence: CATAPRSFSYEQYF.

In its sample, this clone was seen a few times. The chain joins TRBV10-1 to TRBJ2-3; 7 nucleotides match TRBD1. J was trimmed by 6 bases and V by 3 bases; bases with no gene match: 12. Germline V gives CDR1 WNHNN, CDR2 SYGVQD (reference sequence). There are 16 residues in the CDR3. The CDR3 nucleotides read TGCGCCAGCAGTGAAAACGTTGGACAGGCAGGGGATACGCAGTATTTT. As protein: CASSENVGQAGDTQYF.

V gene TRBV21-1 combines with J gene TRBJ2-7; the DNA was not used to check the table's D call, TRBD1. TRBV21-1 is recorded as a pseudogene. The CDR3 totals 16 residues. The CDR3 reads CASGLPRDTPFYEQYF. The CDR3 DNA sequence: TGTGCCAGCGGCTTACCCCGGGACACTCCTTTCTACGAGCAGTACTTC.

V is TRBV7-9 and J is TRBJ2-1; perhaps TRBD2 as D (5 bases). The V and J ends lost 6 bases and 6 bases respectively, with 12 bases between them. The CDR3 has 13 residues. The germline gives CDR1 SEHNR, CDR2 FQNEAQ (reference sequence). The CDR3 bases are TGTGCCAGCAGTTTTACAGCGGCCAATGAGCAGTTCTTC. This translates into CASSFTAANEQFF. Drawing the rest from reference TRBV7-9 and TRBJ2-1, the complete variable domain is DTGVSQNPRHKITKRGQNVTFRCDPISEHNRLYWYRQTLGQGPEFLTYFQNEAQLEKSRLLSDRFSAERPKGSFSTLEIQRTEQGDSAMYLCASSFTAANEQFFGPGTRLTVL.

The rearrangement joins TRBV5-8 to TRBJ2-3; 9 nucleotides align to TRBD1. The CDR3 has 17 residues. Germline assignment: CDR1 SGHTS and CDR2 YDEGEE. The J segment lost 9 bases and the V segment lost 0 bases, leaving 14 bases of the junction unmatched. The CDR3 reads CASSLEGDRVSSGTQYF. The CDR3 coding sequence is TGTGCCAGCAGCTTGGAAGGGGACAGGGTTTCGTCTGGGACGCAGTATTTT.

This chain connects TRBV29-1 to TRBJ2-7; 10 nucleotides match TRBD2. J was trimmed by 6 bases and V by 3 bases; bases with no gene match: 8. The CDR3 has 14 residues. Germline values: CDR1 SQVTM, CDR2 ANQGSEA. This CDR3 reads CSVERVAGGGEQYF. Here the CDR3 DNA reads TGCAGCGTTGAGAGGGTAGCGGGAGGTGGCGAGCAGTACTTC.

V usage is TRBV5-6 and J usage is TRBJ1-2, with D possibly TRBD1 on 5 matching bases. The CDR3 covers 13 residues. Per germline, CDR1 SGHDT and CDR2 YYEEEE. The ends were cut back, 1 base at V and 6 bases at J, with 10 bases in the middle. CDR3 region: CASSLRVTDGYTF. The CDR3 DNA reads as TGTGCCAGCAGCTTGAGGGTGACAGATGGCTACACCTTC.